This TCR beta chain was recorded in a study of beta chain features in type 1 diabetes. As every portion of the isolated RNA was reverse transcribed, the sequencing read expressed TCRB transcripts. This table comes from immunoSEQ multiplex PCR, and its TCRdb copy is limited to in-frame clones, with some not included. The data hold hundreds of thousands of clones, with over 11% observed a single time. Study-level findings and limits: Among type 1 diabetes patients, VDJ junctions had fewer insertions and more deletions.

This CDR3 spans 13 amino acids. In germline, CDR1 is SQVTM, CDR2 ANQGSEA. V was cut by 4 bases and J by 9 bases, with 18 bases left in between. Staining for CD45RO/CCR7/CD25/CD127/CD95/CD27 allowed sorting of CD4+ naive, central memory, regulatory and stem cell-like memory cells. A word on this clone: Its specificity is not known.

Sequencing was done on a sample of naive CD4+ T cells from blood. This sequence was found in a young man in good health. The rearrangement links TRBV29-1 to TRBJ1-1; D remains unclear. The CDR3 protein is CSVVPTLSGQAFF. Written as DNA, the CDR3 is TGCAGCGTTGTCCCCACCCTTTCAGGTCAAGCTTTCTTT.